This passage covers 9 T cell receptor beta chains from one sample sequenced in a study of CD8 T cells in Susac syndrome (dated by TCRdb to about 2019). Library method: the immunoSEQ multiplex PCR assay. RNA was extracted with the RNeasy kit and about 0.5 to 1 ug was reverse transcribed using random hexamers. TCRdb's own reprocessing of the public reads used fastp at Q25 and MiXCR and kept productive beta chains. Duplicate CDR3 protein sequences are folded into a single record with the most common DNA and genes. This sample has under 200,000 distinct CDR3 sequences in its table, and 90% to 96% of those were observed once. The leading ten clones occupy 0.1% to 0.15% of the sample. The sequencing input was CD4+ T cells from PBMCs. The receptors derive from a human donor with Susac syndrome.

The V gene is TRBV29-1, the J gene TRBJ1-2, with D unclear. CDR1 SQVTM and CDR2 ANQGSEA come from the germline V gene. V shed 0 bases and J shed 5 bases, with 16 bases lying between them. This CDR3 has 15 amino acids. CDR3 in amino acids: CSVEDLDPGSYGYTF. The CDR3 DNA reads as TGCAGCGTTGAAGATCTGGACCCGGGAAGTTATGGCTACACCTTC.

This chain joins TRBV20-1 and TRBJ2-5, with no clear D. Per the germline V gene, CDR1 is DFQATT and CDR2 is SNEGSKA (reference sequence). The ends were cut back, 5 bases at V and 5 bases at J, with 15 bases in the middle. This CDR3 is built from 13 residues. CDR3 protein: CSAGHINPETQYF. In DNA, the CDR3 is TGCAGTGCTGGGCATATTAACCCGGAGACCCAGTACTTC.

The V and J genes are TRBV20-1 and TRBJ2-5; no definite D call. V lost 2 bases and J lost 2, with 6 bases in between. The CDR3 totals 12 residues. Germline V gene data show CDR1 as DFQATT and CDR2 as SNEGSKA (reference sequence). CDR3 residues: CSARSVQETQYF. The CDR3, as DNA: TGCAGTGCTAGATCCGTACAAGAGACCCAGTACTTC.

The chain recombines TRBV2 with TRBJ2-1; no firm D call. Trimming took 5 bases from V and 15 from J, leaving 14 bases between them. This CDR3 is 11 amino acids long. The germline CDR1 and CDR2 sequences are SNHLY and FYNNEI. CDR3 DNA sequence: TGTGCCAGCAGTACTAACCGCCACCTGTTCTTC. Its translation is CASSTNRHLFF.

The rearrangement links TRBV29-1 to TRBJ1-5; no clear D gene. Trimming cost V 5 bases and J 6 bases, with 11 bases left between them. Germline CDR1 reads SQVTM; CDR2 reads ANQGSEA. This CDR3 is 12 amino acids long. CDR3 in DNA: TGCAGCGTTTTCCAGGTCGGTCAGCCCCAGCATTTT. Translated: CSVFQVGQPQHF. The entire variable domain, with the rest obtained from reference TRBV29-1 and TRBJ1-5, is as follows: SAVISQKPSRDICQRGTSLTIQCQVDSQVTMMFWYRQQPGQSLTLIATANQGSEATYESGFVIDKFPISRPNLTFSTLTVSNMSPEDSSIYLCSVFQVGQPQHFGDGTRLSIL.

This chain joins TRBV29-1 and TRBJ1-4; TRBD1 matches 7 bases. With 7 bases clipped from V and 6 bases from J, the junction kept 8 bases outside the gene matches. Germline V gene sequence: CDR1 SQVTM, CDR2 ANQGSEA. The CDR3 is 13 amino acids. CDR3 DNA sequence: TGCAGCGCCGACTCCGGGACAGATGAAAAACTGTTTTTT. This encodes CSADSGTDEKLFF. The full variable domain, completed using reference TRBV29-1 and TRBJ1-4, is SAVISQKPSRDICQRGTSLTIQCQVDSQVTMMFWYRQQPGQSLTLIATANQGSEATYESGFVIDKFPISRPNLTFSTLTVSNMSPEDSSIYLCSADSGTDEKLFFGSGTQLSVL.

This chain joins TRBV12-3 or TRBV12-4 and TRBJ2-6; TRBD1 agrees at 9 bases. This CDR3 is 16 amino acids long. V lost 8 bases and J lost 1; bases outside the gene matches: 6. DNA for the CDR3: TGTGCCAGCGCGCGGGACAGGGCTTCTGGGGCCAACGTCCTGACTTTC. Its protein product is CASARDRASGANVLTF.

This sequence joins TRBV5-4 and TRBJ2-1; D tentatively reads TRBD1 or TRBD2 (5 bases each). From germline, CDR1 is SGHNT and CDR2 YYREEE (reference sequence). Trimming pared 5 bases from V and 6 bases from J, leaving 12 bases between. The CDR3 has 13 residues. CDR3 sequence (DNA): TGTGCCAGCAGGTCGGGGCTAGCCAATGAGCAGTTCTTC. It translates to CASRSGLANEQFF.

For the CDR3, the DNA is TGTGCCAGCAGCTCGGGGGTTGAGACCCAGTACTTC. Translation: CASSSGVETQYF. The rearrangement joins TRBV7-3 to TRBJ2-5, with D perhaps TRBD2 (6 bases). In germline, CDR1 is SGHTA, CDR2 FQGTGA. Trimming took 4 bases from V and 5 from J, leaving 8 bases between them. The CDR3 is 12 residues long.